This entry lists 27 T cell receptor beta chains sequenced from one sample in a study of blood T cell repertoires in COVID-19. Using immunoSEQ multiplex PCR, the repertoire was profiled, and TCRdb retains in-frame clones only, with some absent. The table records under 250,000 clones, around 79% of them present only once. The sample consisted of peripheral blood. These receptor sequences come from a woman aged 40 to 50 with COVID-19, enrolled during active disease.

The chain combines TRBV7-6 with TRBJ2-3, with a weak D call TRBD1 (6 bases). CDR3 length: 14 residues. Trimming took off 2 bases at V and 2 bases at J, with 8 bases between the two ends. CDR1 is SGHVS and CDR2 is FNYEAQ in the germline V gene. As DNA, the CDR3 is TGTGCCAGCAGCTTACGGGACAACACAGATACGCAGTATTTT. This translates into CASSLRDNTDTQYF.

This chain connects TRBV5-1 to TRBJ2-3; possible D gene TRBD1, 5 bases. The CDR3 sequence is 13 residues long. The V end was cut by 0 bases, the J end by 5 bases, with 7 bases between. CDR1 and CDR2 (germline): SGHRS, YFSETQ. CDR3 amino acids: CASSLGQLDTQYF. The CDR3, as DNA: TGCGCCAGCAGCTTGGGACAGTTAGATACGCAGTATTTT.

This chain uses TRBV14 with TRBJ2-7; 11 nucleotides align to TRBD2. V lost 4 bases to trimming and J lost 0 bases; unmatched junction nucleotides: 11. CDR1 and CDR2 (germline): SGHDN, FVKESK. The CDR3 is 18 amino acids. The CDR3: CASSPFGSGGAFSYEQYF. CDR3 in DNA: TGTGCCAGCAGCCCATTCGGTAGCGGGGGGGCTTTCTCCTACGAGCAGTACTTC.

The CDR3 DNA is TGTGCCAGCAGTGATCTCAGGGGGAGTGAAAAACTGTTTTTT. This translates into CASSDLRGSEKLFF. The genes are TRBV2 and TRBJ1-4; 7 bases map to TRBD1. This CDR3 comprises 14 residues. Germline-derived CDR1 and CDR2 are SNHLY and FYNNEI. The trim removed 3 bases at V and 7 bases at J, leaving 5 bases unmatched.

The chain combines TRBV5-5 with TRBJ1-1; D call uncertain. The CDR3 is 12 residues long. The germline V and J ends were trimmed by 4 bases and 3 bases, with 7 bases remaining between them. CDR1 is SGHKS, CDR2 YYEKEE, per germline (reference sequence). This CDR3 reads CASSVRDTEAFF. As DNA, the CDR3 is TGTGCCAGCAGCGTCCGGGACACTGAAGCTTTCTTT. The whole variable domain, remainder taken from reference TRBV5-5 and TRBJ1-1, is DAGVTQSPTHLIKTRGQQVTLRCSPISGHKSVSWYQQVLGQGPQFIFQYYEKEERGRGNFPDRFSARQFPNYSSELNVNALLLGDSALYLCASSVRDTEAFFGQGTRLTVV.

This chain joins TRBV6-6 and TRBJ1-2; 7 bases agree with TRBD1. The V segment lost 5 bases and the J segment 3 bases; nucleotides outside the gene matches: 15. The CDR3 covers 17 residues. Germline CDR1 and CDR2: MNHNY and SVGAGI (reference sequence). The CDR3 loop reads CASSPSETGIIYYGYTF. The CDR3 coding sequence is TGTGCCAGCAGTCCCTCCGAGACAGGGATTATTTACTATGGCTACACCTTC.

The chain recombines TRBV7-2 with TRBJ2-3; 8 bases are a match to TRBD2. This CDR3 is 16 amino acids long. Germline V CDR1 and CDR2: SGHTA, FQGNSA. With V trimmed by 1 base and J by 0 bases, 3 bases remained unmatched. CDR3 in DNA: TGTGCCAGCAGCTTAGTCGTAGCGGGGAGCACAGATACGCAGTATTTT. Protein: CASSLVVAGSTDTQYF.

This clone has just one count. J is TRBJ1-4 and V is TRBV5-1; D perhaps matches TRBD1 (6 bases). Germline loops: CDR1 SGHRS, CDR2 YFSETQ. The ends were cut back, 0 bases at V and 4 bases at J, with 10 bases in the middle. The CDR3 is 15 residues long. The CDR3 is CASSLAGQSNEKLFF. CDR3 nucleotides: TGCGCCAGCAGCTTGGCCGGACAGAGTAATGAAAAACTGTTTTTT.

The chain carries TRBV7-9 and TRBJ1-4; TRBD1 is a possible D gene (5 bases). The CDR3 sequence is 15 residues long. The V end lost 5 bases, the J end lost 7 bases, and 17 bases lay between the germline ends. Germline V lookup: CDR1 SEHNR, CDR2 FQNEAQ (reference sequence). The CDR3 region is CASSPELGGGEKLFF. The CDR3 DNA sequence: TGTGCCAGCAGCCCCGAGCTTGGGGGAGGTGAAAAACTGTTTTTT.

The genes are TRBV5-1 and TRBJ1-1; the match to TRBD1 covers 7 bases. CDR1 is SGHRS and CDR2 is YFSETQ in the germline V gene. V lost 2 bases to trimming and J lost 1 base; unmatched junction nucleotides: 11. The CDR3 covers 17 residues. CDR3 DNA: TGCGCCAGCAGCTTCATTACCGGGACAGCACAGAACACTGAAGCTTTCTTT. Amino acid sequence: CASSFITGTAQNTEAFF.

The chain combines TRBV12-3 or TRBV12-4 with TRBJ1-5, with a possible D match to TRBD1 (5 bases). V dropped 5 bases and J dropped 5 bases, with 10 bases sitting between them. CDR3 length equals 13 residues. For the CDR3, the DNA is TGTGCCAGCAGTGGACAAGTTGATCAGCCCCAGCATTTT. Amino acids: CASSGQVDQPQHF.

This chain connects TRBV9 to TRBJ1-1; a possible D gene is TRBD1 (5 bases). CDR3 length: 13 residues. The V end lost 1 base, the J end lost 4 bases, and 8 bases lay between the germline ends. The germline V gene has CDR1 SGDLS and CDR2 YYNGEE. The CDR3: CASSVWQGTEAFF. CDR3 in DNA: TGTGCCAGCAGCGTATGGCAGGGCACTGAAGCTTTCTTT.

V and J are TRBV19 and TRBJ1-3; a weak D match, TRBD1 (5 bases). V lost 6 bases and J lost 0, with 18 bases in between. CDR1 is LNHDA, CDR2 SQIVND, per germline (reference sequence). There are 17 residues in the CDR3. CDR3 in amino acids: CASRQATGGYSGNTIYF. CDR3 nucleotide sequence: TGTGCCAGTAGACAGGCTACCGGGGGATACTCTGGAAACACCATATATTTT.

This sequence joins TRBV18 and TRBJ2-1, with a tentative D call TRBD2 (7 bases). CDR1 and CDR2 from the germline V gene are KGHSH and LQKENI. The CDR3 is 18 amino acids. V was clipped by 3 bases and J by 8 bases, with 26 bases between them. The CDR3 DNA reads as TGTGCCAGCTCACCTGGACCGGGGAGGGGGACTGGGACGTATGAGCAGTTCTTC. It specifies CASSPGPGRGTGTYEQFF.

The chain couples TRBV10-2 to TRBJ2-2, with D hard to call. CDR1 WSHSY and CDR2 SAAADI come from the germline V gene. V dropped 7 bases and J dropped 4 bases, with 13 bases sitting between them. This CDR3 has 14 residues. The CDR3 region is CASTAGVITGELFF. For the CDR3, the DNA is TGCGCCAGCACGGCAGGCGTTATCACCGGGGAGCTGTTTTTT.

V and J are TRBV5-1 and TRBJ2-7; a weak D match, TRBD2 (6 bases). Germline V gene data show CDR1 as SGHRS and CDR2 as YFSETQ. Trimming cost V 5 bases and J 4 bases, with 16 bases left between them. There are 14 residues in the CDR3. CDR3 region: CASSSGQGGYEQYF. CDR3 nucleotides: TGCGCCAGCAGTTCGGGGCAGGGAGGTTACGAGCAGTACTTC.

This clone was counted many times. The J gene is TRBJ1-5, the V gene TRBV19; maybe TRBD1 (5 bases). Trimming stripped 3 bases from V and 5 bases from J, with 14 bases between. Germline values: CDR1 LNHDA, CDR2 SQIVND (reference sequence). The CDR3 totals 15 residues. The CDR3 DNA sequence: TGTGCCAGTAGTATTGCACGGGGGGGACATCAGCCCCAGCATTTT. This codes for CASSIARGGHQPQHF. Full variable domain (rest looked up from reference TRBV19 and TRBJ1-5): DGGITQSPKYLFRKEGQNVTLSCEQNLNHDAMYWYRQDPGQGLRLIYYSQIVNDFQKGDIAEGYSVSREKKESFPLTVTSAQKNPTAFYLCASSIARGGHQPQHFGDGTRLSIL.

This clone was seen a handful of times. This CDR3 reads CASSFGTSGAYEQYF. CDR3 sequence (DNA): TGTGCCAGCAGTTTCGGGACTAGCGGTGCCTACGAGCAGTACTTC. The J gene is TRBJ2-7, the V gene TRBV9; 11 nucleotides line up with TRBD2. J was trimmed by 2 bases and V by 5 bases; bases with no gene match: 6. Per the germline V gene, CDR1 is SGDLS and CDR2 is YYNGEE. This CDR3 spans 15 amino acids.

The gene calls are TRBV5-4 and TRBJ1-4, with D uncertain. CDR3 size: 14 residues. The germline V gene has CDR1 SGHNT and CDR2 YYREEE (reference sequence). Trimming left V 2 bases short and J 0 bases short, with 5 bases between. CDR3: CASSFRSTNEKLFF. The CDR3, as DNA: TGTGCCAGCAGCTTCCGTTCAACTAATGAAAAACTGTTTTTT.

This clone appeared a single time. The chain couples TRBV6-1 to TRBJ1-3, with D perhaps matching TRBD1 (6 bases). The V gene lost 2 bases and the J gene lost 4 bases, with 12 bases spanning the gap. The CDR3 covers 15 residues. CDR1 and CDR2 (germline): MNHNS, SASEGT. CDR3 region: CASSETGLPGNTIYF. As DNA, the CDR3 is TGTGCCAGCAGTGAAACAGGGTTGCCGGGAAACACCATATATTTT.

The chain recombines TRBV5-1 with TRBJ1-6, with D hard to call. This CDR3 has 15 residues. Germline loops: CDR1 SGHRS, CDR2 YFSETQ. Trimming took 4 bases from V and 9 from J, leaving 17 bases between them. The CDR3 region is CASSTEQSPPSPLHF. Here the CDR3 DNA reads TGCGCCAGCAGCACAGAACAATCCCCTCCTTCACCCCTCCACTTT.

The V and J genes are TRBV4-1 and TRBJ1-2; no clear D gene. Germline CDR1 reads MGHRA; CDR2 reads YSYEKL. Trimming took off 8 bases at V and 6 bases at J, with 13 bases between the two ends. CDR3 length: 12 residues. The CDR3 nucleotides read TGCGCCAGCGCCGGAACTATCGATGGCTACACCTTC. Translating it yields CASAGTIDGYTF.

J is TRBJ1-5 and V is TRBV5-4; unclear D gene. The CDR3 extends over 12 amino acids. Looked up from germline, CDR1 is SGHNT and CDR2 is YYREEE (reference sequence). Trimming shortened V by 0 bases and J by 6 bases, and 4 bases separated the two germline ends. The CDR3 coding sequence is TGTGCCAGCAGCTTGGATAGTCAGCCCCAGCATTTT. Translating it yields CASSLDSQPQHF.

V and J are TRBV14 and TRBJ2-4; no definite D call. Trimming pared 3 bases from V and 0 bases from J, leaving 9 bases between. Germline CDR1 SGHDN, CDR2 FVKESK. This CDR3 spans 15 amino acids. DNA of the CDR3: TGTGCCAGCAGCCACCTAACCTTAGCCAAAAACATTCAGTACTTC. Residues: CASSHLTLAKNIQYF.

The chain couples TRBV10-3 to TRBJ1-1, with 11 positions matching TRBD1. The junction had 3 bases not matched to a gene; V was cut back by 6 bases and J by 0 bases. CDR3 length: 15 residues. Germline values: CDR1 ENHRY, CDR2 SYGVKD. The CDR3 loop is CAIRAGQGVNTEAFF. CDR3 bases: TGTGCCATCAGAGCGGGACAGGGGGTGAACACTGAAGCTTTCTTT.

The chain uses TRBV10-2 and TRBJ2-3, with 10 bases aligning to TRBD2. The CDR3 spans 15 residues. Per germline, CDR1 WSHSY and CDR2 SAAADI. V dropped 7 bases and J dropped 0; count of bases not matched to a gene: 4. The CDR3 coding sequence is TGCGCCAGCACCGGACTAGCGGAAAGCACAGATACGCAGTATTTT. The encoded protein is CASTGLAESTDTQYF.

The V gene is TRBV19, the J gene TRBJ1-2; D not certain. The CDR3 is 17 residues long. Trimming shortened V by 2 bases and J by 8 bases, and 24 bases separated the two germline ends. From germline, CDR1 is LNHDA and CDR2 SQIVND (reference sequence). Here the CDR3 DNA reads TGTGCCAGTAGTATACCCTCTCGAGTCCTAAGCTCGGGGGGCTACACCTTC. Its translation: CASSIPSRVLSSGGYTF.